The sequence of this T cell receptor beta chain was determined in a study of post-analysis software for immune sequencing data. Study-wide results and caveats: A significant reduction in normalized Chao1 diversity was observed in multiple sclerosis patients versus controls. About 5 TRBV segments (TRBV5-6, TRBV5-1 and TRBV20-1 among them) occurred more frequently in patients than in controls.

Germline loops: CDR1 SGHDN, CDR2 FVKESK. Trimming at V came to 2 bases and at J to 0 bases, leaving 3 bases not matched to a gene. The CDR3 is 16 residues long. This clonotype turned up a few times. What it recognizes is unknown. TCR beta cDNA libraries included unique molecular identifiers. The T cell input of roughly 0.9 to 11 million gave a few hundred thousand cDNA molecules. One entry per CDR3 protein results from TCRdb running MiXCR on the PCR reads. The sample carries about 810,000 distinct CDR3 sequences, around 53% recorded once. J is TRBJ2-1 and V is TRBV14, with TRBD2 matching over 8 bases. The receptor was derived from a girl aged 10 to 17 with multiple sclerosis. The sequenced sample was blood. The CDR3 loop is CASSQTSGASYNEQFF. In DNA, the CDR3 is TGTGCCAGCAGCCAAACTAGCGGCGCCTCCTACAATGAGCAGTTCTTC.